This TCR beta chain originates from a study of CD8+ T cells in alopecia areata. From alopecia areata patients, lesional scalp punch biopsies and peripheral blood were collected. Following RNA extraction, reverse transcription yielded cDNA that acted as the sequencing template. Profiled with immunoSEQ multiplex PCR; TCRdb holds only in-frame clones, not every one. This table has about 15,000 clones, 60% appearing once. The sequenced material came from skin. The receptor was isolated from a human donor with alopecia areata.

The CDR3 loop reads CASSPVRGGYTF. CDR3 sequence (DNA): TGTGCCAGCAGTCCCGTCCGCGGGGGCTACACCTTC. The chain recombines TRBV27 with TRBJ1-2; D gene ambiguous. V was shortened by 5 bases and J by 8 bases, with 12 bases between the two germline ends. The CDR3 totals 12 residues. Per the germline V gene, CDR1 is MNHEY and CDR2 is SMNVEV (reference sequence).